This T cell receptor beta chain originates from a study of cytomegalovirus exposure and HLA in healthy donors. Whole-study context: It was reported in a later analysis that the 90 to 150 validation repertoires used the same platform as the approximately 670 first-cohort repertoires.

Remarks on this clone: The antigen is undetermined.

Clones were read by immunoSEQ multiplex PCR, and TCRdb kept only the in-frame ones, dropping some. Here the sample spans tens of thousands of clones, 96% being singletons. Trimming cost V 4 bases and J 3 bases; bases outside gene matches: 14. CDR3 length: 18 residues. General study findings and limits: In vitro, a few CMV-associated chains proved specific for CMV antigens. Associated with cytomegalovirus, according to the listing, were some 150 TCR beta chains. For most TCR sequences rarity was the rule, although some public TCRs occurred in many donors.

The chain joins TRBV5-7 to TRBJ2-1; 9 positions agree with TRBD2. TRBV5-7 is designated an ORF whose function remains uncertain. This TCR was recovered from a woman aged 18-29 years in good health and CMV-seropositive. The specimen was PBMCs. CDR3 protein: CASSPTSGIRFGYNEQFF. The CDR3 DNA follows: TGTGCCAGCAGCCCGACTAGCGGCATTAGGTTTGGCTACAATGAGCAGTTCTTC.